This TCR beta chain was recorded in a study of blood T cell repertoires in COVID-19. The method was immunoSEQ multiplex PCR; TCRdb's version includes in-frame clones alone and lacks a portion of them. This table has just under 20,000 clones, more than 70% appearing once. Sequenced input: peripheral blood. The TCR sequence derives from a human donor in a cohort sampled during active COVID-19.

This CDR3 is CASSTIRDRLYEQYF. CDR3 DNA sequence: TGTGCCAGCAGCACCATCCGGGACAGACTCTACGAGCAGTACTTC. J is TRBJ2-7 and V is TRBV11-2; 7 bases agree with TRBD1. Germline values: CDR1 SGHAT, CDR2 FQNNGV. J lost 3 bases, V lost 5 bases, and 10 bases had no gene match. The CDR3 covers 15 residues.